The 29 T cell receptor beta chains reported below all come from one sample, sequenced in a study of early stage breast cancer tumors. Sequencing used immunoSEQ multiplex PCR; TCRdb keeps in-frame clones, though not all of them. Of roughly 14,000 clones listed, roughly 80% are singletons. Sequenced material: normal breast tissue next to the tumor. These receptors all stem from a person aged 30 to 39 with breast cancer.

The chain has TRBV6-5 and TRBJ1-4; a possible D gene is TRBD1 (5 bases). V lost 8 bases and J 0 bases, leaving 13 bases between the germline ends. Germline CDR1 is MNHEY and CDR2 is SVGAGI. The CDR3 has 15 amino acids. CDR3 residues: CASSTRGATNEKLFF. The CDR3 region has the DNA TGTGCCAGCTCCACAAGGGGAGCAACTAATGAAAAACTGTTTTTT.

CDR3 loop: CASSQTGGYGYTF. In DNA form, the CDR3 reads TGTGCCAGCAGTCAAACAGGGGGCTATGGCTACACCTTC. The V and J genes are TRBV28 and TRBJ1-2, with 8 bases aligning to TRBD1. Germline V gene data show CDR1 as MDHEN and CDR2 as SYDVKM. V was clipped by 5 bases and J by 4 bases; unmatched bases: 3. The CDR3 covers 13 residues.

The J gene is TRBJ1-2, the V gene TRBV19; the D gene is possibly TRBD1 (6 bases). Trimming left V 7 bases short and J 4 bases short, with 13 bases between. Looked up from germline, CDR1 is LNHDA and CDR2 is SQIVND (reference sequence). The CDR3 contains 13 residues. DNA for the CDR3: TGTGCCAGTACCTCAGGGGTCTCCTATGGCTACACCTTC. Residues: CASTSGVSYGYTF.

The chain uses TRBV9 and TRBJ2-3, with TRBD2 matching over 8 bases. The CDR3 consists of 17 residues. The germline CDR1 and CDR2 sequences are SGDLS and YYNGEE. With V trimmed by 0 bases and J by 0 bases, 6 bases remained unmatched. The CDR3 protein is CASSVVAGITSTDTQYF. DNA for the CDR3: TGTGCCAGCAGCGTAGTAGCGGGGATAACTAGCACAGATACGCAGTATTTT. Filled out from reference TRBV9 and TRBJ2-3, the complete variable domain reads DSGVTQTPKHLITATGQRVTLRCSPRSGDLSVYWYQQSLDQGLQFLIQYYNGEERAKGNILERFSAQQFPDLHSELNLSSLELGDSALYFCASSVVAGITSTDTQYFGPGTRLTVL.

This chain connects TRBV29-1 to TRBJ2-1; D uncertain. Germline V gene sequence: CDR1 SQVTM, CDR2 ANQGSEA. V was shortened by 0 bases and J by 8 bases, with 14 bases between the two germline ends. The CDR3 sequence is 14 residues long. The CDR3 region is CSVEDGSGSHEQFF. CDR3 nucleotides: TGCAGCGTTGAAGACGGATCCGGATCGCATGAGCAGTTCTTC.

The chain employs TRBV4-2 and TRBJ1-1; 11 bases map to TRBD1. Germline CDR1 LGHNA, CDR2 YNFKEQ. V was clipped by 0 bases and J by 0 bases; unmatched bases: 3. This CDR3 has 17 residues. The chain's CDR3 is CASSQDRTGGMNTEAFF. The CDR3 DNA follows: TGTGCCAGCAGCCAAGATCGGACAGGGGGCATGAACACTGAAGCTTTCTTT.

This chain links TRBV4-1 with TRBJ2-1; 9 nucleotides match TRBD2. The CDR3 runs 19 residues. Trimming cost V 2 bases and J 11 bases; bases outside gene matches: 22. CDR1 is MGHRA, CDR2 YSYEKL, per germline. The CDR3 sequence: CASSQNRGLAGEGGGKQFF. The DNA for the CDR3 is TGCGCCAGCAGCCAAAACAGGGGATTAGCGGGAGAGGGGGGAGGTAAGCAGTTCTTC.

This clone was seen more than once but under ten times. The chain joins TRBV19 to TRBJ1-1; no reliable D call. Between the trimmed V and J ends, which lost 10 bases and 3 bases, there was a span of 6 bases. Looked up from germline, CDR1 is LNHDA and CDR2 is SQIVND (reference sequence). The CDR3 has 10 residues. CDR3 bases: TGTGCCACAAAGTACACTGAAGCTTTCTTT. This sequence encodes CATKYTEAFF. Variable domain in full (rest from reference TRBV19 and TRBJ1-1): DGGITQSPKYLFRKEGQNVTLSCEQNLNHDAMYWYRQDPGQGLRLIYYSQIVNDFQKGDIAEGYSVSREKKESFPLTVTSAQKNPTAFYLCATKYTEAFFGQGTRLTVV.

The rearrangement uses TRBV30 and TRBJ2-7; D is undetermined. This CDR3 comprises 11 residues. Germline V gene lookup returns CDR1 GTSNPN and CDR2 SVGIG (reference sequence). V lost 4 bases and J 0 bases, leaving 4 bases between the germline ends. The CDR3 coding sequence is TGTGCCTGGAAAGGCTCCTACGAGCAGTACTTC. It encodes CAWKGSYEQYF.

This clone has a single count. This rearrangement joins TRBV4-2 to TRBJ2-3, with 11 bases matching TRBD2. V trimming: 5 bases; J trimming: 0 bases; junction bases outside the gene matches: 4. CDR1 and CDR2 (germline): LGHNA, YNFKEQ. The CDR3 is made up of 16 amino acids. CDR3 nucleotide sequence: TGTGCCAGCAGCGTCAGACTAGCGGGAAGCACAGATACGCAGTATTTT. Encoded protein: CASSVRLAGSTDTQYF.

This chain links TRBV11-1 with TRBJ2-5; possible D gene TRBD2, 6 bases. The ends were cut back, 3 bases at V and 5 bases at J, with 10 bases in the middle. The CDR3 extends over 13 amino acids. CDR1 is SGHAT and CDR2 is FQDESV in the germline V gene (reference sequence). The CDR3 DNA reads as TGTGCCAGCAGCTTTCTGGAGGGGGAGACCCAGTACTTC. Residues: CASSFLEGETQYF.

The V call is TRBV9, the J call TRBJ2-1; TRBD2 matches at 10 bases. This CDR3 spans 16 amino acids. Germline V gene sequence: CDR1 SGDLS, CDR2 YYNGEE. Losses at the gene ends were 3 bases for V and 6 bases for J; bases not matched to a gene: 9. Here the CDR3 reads CASSGTSGRALNEQFF. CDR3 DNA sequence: TGTGCCAGCAGCGGAACAAGCGGGAGGGCCCTCAATGAGCAGTTCTTC.

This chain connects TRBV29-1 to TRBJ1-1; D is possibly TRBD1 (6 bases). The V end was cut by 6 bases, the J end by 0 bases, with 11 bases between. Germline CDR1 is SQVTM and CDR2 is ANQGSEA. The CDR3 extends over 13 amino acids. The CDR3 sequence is CSVQQGMNTEAFF. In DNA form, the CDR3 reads TGCAGCGTACAACAGGGCATGAACACTGAAGCTTTCTTT.

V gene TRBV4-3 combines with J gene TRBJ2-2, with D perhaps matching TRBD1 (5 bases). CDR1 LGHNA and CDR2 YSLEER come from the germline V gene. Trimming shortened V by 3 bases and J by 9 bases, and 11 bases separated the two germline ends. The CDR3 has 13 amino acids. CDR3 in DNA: TGCGCCAGCAGCCAGCAGGGATCTAGGGAGCTGTTTTTT. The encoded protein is CASSQQGSRELFF.

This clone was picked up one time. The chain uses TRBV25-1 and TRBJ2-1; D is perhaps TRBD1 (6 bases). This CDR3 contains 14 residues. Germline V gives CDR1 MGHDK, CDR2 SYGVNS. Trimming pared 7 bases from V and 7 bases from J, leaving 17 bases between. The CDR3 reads CASTGRGSGNEQFF. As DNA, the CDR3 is TGTGCCAGCACGGGTAGGGGGAGTGGTAATGAGCAGTTCTTC.

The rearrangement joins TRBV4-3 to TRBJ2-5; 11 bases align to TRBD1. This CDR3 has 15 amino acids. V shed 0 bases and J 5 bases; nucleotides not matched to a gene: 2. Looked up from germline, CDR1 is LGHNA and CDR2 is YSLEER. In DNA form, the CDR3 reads TGCGCCAGCAGCCAAGAGGGACAGGGGGGGGAGACCCAGTACTTC. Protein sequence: CASSQEGQGGETQYF.

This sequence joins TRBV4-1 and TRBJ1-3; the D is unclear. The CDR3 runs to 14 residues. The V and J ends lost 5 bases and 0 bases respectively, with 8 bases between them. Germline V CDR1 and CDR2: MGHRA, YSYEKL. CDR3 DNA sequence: TGCGCCAGCAGCGTATACGGCTCTGGAAACACCATATATTTT. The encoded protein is CASSVYGSGNTIYF.

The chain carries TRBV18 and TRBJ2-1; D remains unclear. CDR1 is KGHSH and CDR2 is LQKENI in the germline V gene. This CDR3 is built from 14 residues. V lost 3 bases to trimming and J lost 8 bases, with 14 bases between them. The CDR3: CASSPLRALDEQFF. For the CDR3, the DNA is TGTGCCAGCTCACCCTTAAGAGCCTTGGATGAGCAGTTCTTC.

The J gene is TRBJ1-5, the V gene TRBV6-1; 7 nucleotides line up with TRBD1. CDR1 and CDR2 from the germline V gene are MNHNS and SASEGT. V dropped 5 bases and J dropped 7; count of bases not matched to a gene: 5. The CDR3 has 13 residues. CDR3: CASSPGRGQPQHF. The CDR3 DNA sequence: TGTGCCAGCAGTCCGGGCAGGGGGCAGCCCCAGCATTTT.

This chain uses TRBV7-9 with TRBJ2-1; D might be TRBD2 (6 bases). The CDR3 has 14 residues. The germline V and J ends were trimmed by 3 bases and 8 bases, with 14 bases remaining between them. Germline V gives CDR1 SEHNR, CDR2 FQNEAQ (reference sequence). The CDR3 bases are TGTGCCAGCAGCTTGTACGACGGAGGGGATGAGCAGTTCTTC. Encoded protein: CASSLYDGGDEQFF.

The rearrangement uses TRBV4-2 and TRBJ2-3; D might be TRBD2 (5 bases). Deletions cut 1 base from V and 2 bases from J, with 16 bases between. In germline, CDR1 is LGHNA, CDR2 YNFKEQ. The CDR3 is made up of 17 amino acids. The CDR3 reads CASSQGVSASFTDTQYF. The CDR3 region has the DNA TGTGCCAGCAGCCAAGGGGTTAGCGCGTCCTTCACAGATACGCAGTATTTT.

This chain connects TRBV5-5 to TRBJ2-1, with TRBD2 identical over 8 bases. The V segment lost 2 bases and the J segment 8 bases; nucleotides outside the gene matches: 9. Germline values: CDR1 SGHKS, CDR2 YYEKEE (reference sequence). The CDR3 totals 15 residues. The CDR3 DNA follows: TGTGCCAGCAGCTTAGGATCAAGCGGGAGCGATGAGCAGTTCTTC. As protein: CASSLGSSGSDEQFF.

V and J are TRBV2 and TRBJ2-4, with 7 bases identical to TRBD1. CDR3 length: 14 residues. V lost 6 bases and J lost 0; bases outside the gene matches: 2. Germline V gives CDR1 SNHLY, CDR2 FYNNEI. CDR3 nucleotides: TGTGCCAGCAGGAGACAGGGAGCCAAAAACATTCAGTACTTC. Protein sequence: CASRRQGAKNIQYF.

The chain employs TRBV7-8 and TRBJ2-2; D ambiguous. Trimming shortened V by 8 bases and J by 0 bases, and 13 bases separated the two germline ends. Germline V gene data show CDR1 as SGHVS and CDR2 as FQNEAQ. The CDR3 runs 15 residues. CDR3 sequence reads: CASRGSTSNTGELFF. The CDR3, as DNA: TGTGCCAGCCGAGGTAGCACTTCGAACACCGGGGAGCTGTTTTTT.

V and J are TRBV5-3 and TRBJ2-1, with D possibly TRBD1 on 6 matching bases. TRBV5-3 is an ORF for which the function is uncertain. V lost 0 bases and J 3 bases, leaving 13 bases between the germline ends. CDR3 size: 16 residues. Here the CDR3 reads CARSLDRVAIYNEQFF. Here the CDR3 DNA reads TGTGCCAGAAGCTTGGACAGGGTAGCTATCTACAATGAGCAGTTCTTC.

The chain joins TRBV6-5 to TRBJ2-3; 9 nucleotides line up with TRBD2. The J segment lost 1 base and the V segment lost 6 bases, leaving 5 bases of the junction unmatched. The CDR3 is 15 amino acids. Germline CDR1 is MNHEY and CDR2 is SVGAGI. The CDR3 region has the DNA TGTGCCAGCAGGGGGGTAGCGGGAGGCACAGATACGCAGTATTTT. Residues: CASRGVAGGTDTQYF.

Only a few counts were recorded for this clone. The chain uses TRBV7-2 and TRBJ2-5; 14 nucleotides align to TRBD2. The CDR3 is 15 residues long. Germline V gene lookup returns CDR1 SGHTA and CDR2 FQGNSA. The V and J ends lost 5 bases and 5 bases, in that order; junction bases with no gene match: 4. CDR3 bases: TGTGCCAGCAGCATGGGACTAGCGGGAGCGGAGACCCAGTACTTC. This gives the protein CASSMGLAGAETQYF.

The CDR3 DNA reads TGTGCCAGCAAGTTAGGACAGGTAATTCAGCCCCAGCATTTT. Translated: CASKLGQVIQPQHF. The chain couples TRBV2 to TRBJ1-5; TRBD1 agrees at 7 bases. Losses at the gene ends were 7 bases for V and 6 bases for J; bases not matched to a gene: 9. CDR3 size: 14 residues. Germline-derived CDR1 and CDR2 are SNHLY and FYNNEI.

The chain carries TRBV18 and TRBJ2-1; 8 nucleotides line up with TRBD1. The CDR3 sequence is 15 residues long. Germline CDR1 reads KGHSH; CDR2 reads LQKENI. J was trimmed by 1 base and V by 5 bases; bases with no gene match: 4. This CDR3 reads CASSNTGGSYNEQFF. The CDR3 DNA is TGTGCCAGCTCAAATACAGGGGGGTCCTACAATGAGCAGTTCTTC.